This T cell receptor beta chain is drawn from a study of human T cells and chemical hapten exposure. Whole-study context: All through the approximately 23-week study, the scalp of each patient received diphenylcyclopropenone doses weekly.

For this clonotype: Its matching antigen is unknown.

Study results and limitations: Donors, who had alopecia, may show an immune response that differs from healthy people's. Once DPC sensitization occurred, TCRs above 1 in 1000 frequency showed no change.

Time point meaning: patch test 1, 2 weeks after DPC sensitization. Treatment specified: therapeutic diphenylcyclopropenone sensitization with weekly scalp DPC. TCRdb re-derived calls from the RACE reads in MiXCR, one entry per CDR3 protein. Of roughly 72,000 distinct CDR3 sequences in the sample, approximately 10% were seen once. This receptor was taken from a woman between 50 and 59 years old with alopecia areata. Some clones in this sample may be carry-over from other donors' samples. Specimen: whole blood, collected in connection with sensitization to the hapten diphenylcyclopropenone (DPC).

This CDR3 is CSAREPSGRRVKNIQYF. In DNA, the CDR3 is TGCAGTGCTAGAGAGCCTAGCGGGAGAAGGGTCAAAAACATTCAGTACTTC. The J gene is TRBJ2-4, the V gene TRBV20-1, with TRBD2 matching over 10 bases. Looked up from germline, CDR1 is DFQATT and CDR2 is SNEGSKA (reference sequence). The CDR3 is 17 residues long. Unmatched junction bases numbered 8, after V lost 0 bases and J lost 3 bases.